Listed below are T cell receptor beta chains from one sample, sequenced in a study of metastatic and nonmetastatic thyroid tumors. TCRdb ran MiXCR on the PCR reads. The repertoire holds 14,000 or so clones, with 25% to 30% as singletons. Sequencing input: blood. These receptors were taken from a female donor with papillary thyroid cancer or a benign thyroid nodule (not recorded which). Some clones in this sample may be carry-over from other donors' samples. CDR3s include the opening cysteine and the closing phenylalanine or tryptophan. Fields, in order: J gene, D gene, CDR3 length, V gene, clone size, CDR3 DNA, CDR3 protein. A D gene is named only where the DNA matches it firmly. Clone size is shown for a subset of rows, as once, few, many or a class of expanded clone.

TRBJ2-1 TRBD2 18 TRBV20-1 once TGCAGTGCTACTCCGGGACTAGCGGGAGGCCCCTCCTACAATGAGCAGTTCTTC CSATPGLAGGPSYNEQFF
TRBJ1-2 - 14 TRBV6-1 - TGTGCCTCAAGGGGGGGCGCTGGAAACTATGGCTACACCTTC CASRGGAGNYGYTF
TRBJ1-1 TRBD1 15 TRBV27 - TGTGCCAGCAGTTTGGCAGGGGGGCAAAACACTGAAGCTTTCTTT CASSLAGGQNTEAFF
TRBJ1-1 TRBD1 16 TRBV11-3 many TGTGCCAGCAGCCCAGGACAGGGAGAAAAGAACACTGAAGCTTTCTTT CASSPGQGEKNTEAFF
TRBJ2-7 - 12 TRBV12-3/TRBV12-4 - TGTGCCAGCAGCCTACAGGACTACGAGCAGTACTTC CASSLQDYEQYF
TRBJ1-2 TRBD1 12 TRBV6-2/TRBV6-3 - TGTGCCAGCATGGACAGGTCCTATGGCTACCCGTTC CASMDRSYGYPF
TRBJ1-4 TRBD1 17 TRBV12-3/TRBV12-4 few TGTGCCAGCACCCATTCAGGACAGGGAGGAACTAATGAAAAACTGTTTTTT CASTHSGQGGTNEKLFF
TRBJ1-4 TRBD1 16 TRBV18 - TGTGCCAGCTCTCAAGGACAGGGGGTAACTAATGAAAAACTGTTTTTT CASSQGQGVTNEKLFF
TRBJ1-1 - 14 TRBV4-1 - TGCGCCAGCAGCCAAGTCTGGATGAACACTGAAGCTTTCTTT CASSQVWMNTEAFF
TRBJ2-5 - 12 TRBV29-1 many TGCAGCGTCCACCAGACAAGCCAGACCCAGTACTTC CSVHQTSQTQYF
TRBJ2-7 - 14 TRBV7-2 - TGTGCCAGCAGCTTAGGAGGGACCTCCTACGAGCAGTACTTC CASSLGGTSYEQYF
TRBJ1-4 - 16 TRBV9 medium-sized TGTGCCAGCAGCGTAGGTGACCGGACGTTCAATGAAAAACTGTTTTTT CASSVGDRTFNEKLFF
TRBJ2-1 - 15 TRBV7-2 few TGTGCCAGCAGCTTAATCAGCGGAATAAGCAATGAGCAGTTCTTC CASSLISGISNEQFF
TRBJ1-5 - 16 TRBV19 medium-sized TGTGCCAGTAGTATAGAGGGGAGGGGAGGGAATCAGCCCCAGCATTTT CASSIEGRGGNQPQHF
TRBJ1-5 TRBD1 19 TRBV19 many TGTGCCAGTAGTATAGAAGGGGTGACAGGGGAGTCCCTCAATCAGCCCCAGCATTTT CASSIEGVTGESLNQPQHF
TRBJ1-5 - 16 TRBV7-3 medium-sized TGTGCCAGCAGCTTACTGCGCGGCAGGGGCAATCAGCCCCAGCATTTT CASSLLRGRGNQPQHF